Sequencing of this T cell receptor (beta chain) was carried out in a study of human T cells and chemical hapten exposure. TCRdb reanalysed the RACE reads using MiXCR and keeps one entry per CDR3 protein. The sample lists under 90,000 distinct CDR3 sequences, 8.5% occurring once. As for time point: patch test 2, 6 weeks after DPC sensitization. Documented treatment: therapeutic diphenylcyclopropenone sensitization with weekly scalp DPC. This clonotype was picked up a small number of times. The CDR3 is 14 amino acids. Unmatched junction bases numbered 6, after V lost 6 bases and J lost 1 base. Germline CDR1 and CDR2: KGHSH and LQKENI.

The receptor comes from a woman in her fifties or sixties with alopecia areata. Some clones in this sample may be carry-over from other donors' samples. V gene TRBV18 combines with J gene TRBJ2-7; 7 bases agree with TRBD1. The material was whole blood, obtained in connection with sensitization to the hapten diphenylcyclopropenone (DPC). The CDR3, as DNA: TGTGCCAGCTCTCCCGTGGACAGGTCCTACGAGCAGTACTTC. Translating it yields CASSPVDRSYEQYF.